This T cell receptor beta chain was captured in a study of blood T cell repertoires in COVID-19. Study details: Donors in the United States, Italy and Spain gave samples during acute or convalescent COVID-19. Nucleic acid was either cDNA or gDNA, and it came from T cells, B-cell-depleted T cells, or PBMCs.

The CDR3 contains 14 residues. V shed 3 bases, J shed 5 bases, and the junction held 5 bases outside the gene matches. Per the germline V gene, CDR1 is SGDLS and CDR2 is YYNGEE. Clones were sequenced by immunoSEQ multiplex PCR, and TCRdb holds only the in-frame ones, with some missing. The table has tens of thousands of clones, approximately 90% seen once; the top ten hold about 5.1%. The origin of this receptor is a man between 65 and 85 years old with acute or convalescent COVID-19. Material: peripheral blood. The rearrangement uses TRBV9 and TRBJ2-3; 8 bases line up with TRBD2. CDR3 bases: TGTGCCAGCAGCGCTCGAGCGGGGGAAGATACGCAGTATTTT. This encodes CASSARAGEDTQYF.